This T cell receptor beta chain was identified in a study of cytomegalovirus exposure and HLA in healthy donors. The germline V gene has CDR1 GTSNPN and CDR2 SVGIG (reference sequence). V dropped 4 bases and J dropped 6; count of bases not matched to a gene: 6. This CDR3 region has 15 residues. PCR was performed using 60 Vbeta and 13 Jbeta primers. Original processing notes: In a later analysis, 60 million to 90 million unique TCR beta chains included roughly 11 million shared by two or more donors. Generated by immunoSEQ multiplex PCR, the TCRdb table keeps only in-frame clones and is missing some. The V and J calls and clone size come from that table; D and trimming were worked out from the DNA. The sample has some 29,000 clones, 35% to 55% seen once. Study results and caveats: Presence/absence results assume similar sequencing depth per donor, which may not hold. Excluded: some indistinguishable V segments such as TRBV6-2 and TRBV6-3. The investigators catalogued 150 to 200 TCR beta chains as cytomegalovirus-associated.

Comment on this clone: Its antigen is not known.

The V and J genes are TRBV30 and TRBJ2-1; 13 positions match TRBD2. The specimen sequenced was PBMCs. The TCR was taken from a woman aged 45-60 years in good health and CMV-seronegative. CDR3 nucleotides: TGTGCCTGGATCACTAGCGGGAGGGCCCTCAATGAGCAGTTCTTC. It is translated as CAWITSGRALNEQFF.